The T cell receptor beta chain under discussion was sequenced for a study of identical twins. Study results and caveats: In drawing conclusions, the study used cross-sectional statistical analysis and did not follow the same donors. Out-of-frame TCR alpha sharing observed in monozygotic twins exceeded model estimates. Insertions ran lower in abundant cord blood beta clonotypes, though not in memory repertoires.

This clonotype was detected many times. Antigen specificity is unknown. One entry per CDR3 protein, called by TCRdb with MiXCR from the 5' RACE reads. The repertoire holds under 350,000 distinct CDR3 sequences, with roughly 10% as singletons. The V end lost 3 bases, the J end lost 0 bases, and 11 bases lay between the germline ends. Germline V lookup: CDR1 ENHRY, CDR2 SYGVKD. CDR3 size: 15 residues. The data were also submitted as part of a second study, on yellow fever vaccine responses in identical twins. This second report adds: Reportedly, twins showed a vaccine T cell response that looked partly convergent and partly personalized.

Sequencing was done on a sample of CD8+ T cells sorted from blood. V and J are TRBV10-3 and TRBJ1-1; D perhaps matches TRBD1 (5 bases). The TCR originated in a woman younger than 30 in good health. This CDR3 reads CAISDPEGLNTEAFF. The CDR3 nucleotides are TGTGCCATCAGTGACCCTGAGGGGCTGAACACTGAAGCTTTCTTT.